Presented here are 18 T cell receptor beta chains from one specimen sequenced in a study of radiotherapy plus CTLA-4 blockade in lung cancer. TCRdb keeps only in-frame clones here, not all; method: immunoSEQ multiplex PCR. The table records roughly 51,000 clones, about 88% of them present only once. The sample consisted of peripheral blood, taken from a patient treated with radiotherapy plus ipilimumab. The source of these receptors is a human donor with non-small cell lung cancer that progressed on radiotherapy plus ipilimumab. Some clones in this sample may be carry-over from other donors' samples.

The CDR3 sequence: CASSRFSSGANVLTF. The CDR3 DNA sequence: TGTGCCAGCAGCCGTTTTAGCTCTGGGGCCAACGTCCTGACTTTC. V is TRBV7-2 and J is TRBJ2-6; D unresolved. The CDR3 sequence is 15 residues long. V gave up 5 bases and J gave up 0 bases, with 8 bases separating them. The V gene's germline CDR1 is SGHTA and CDR2 FQGNSA. The whole variable domain, remainder taken from reference TRBV7-2 and TRBJ2-6, is GAGVSQSPSNKVTEKGKDVELRCDPISGHTALYWYRQSLGQGLEFLIYFQGNSAPDKSGLPSDRFSAERTGGSVSTLTIQRTQQEDSAVYLCASSRFSSGANVLTFGAGSRLTVL.

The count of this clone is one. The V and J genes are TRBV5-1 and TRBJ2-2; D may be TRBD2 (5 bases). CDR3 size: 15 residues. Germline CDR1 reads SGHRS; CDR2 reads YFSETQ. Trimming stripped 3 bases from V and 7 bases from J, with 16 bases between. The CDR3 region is CASSSLGPQNGELFF. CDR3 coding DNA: TGCGCCAGCAGCTCACTAGGCCCTCAAAACGGGGAGCTGTTTTTT.

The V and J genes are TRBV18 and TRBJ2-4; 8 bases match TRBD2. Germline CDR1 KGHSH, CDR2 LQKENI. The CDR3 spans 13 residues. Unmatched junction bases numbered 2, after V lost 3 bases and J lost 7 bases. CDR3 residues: CASSPSGSNIQYF. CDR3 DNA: TGTGCCAGCTCACCGAGCGGGAGCAACATTCAGTACTTC.

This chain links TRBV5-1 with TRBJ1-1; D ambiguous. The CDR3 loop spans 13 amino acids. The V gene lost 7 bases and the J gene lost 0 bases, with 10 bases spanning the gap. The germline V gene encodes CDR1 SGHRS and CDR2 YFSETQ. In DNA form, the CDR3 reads TGCGCCAGCGCCATCGGGGTGAACACTGAAGCTTTCTTT. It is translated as CASAIGVNTEAFF.

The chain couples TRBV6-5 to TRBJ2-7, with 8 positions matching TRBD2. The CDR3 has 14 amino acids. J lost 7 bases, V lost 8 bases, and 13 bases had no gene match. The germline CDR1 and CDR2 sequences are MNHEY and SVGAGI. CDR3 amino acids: CASQASGRVGEQYF. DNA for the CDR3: TGTGCCAGCCAGGCCAGCGGGAGAGTAGGGGAGCAGTACTTC.

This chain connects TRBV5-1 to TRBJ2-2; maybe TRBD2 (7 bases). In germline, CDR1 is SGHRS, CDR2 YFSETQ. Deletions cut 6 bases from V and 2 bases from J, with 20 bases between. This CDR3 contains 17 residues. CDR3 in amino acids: CASNPGSRGGNTGELFF. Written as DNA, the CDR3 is TGCGCCAGCAATCCAGGTAGCCGCGGGGGCAACACCGGGGAGCTGTTTTTT.

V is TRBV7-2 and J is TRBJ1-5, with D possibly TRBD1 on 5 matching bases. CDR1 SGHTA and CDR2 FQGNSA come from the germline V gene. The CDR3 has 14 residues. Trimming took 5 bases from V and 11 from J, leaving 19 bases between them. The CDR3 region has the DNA TGTGCCAGCAGCCGAGGAGGGGAGCAATCAGCCCAGCATTTT. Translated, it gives CASSRGGEQSAQHF.

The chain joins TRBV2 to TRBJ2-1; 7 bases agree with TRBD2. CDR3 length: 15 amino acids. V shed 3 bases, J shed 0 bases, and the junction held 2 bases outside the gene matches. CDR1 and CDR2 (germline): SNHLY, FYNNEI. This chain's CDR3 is CASSEPGGSYNEQFF. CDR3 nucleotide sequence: TGTGCCAGCAGTGAGCCGGGAGGCTCCTACAATGAGCAGTTCTTC.

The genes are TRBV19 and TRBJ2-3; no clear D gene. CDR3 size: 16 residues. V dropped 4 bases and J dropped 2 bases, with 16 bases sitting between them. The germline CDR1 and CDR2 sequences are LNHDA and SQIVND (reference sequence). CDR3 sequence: CASSSGYRASTDTQYF. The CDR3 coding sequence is TGTGCCAGTAGTAGTGGGTACAGAGCCTCCACAGATACGCAGTATTTT.

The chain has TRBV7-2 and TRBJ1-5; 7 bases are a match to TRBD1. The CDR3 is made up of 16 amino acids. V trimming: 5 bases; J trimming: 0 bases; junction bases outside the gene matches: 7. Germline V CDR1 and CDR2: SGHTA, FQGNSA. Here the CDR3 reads CASSEQGPNSNQPQHF. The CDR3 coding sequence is TGTGCCAGCAGCGAACAGGGGCCCAATAGCAATCAGCCCCAGCATTTT.

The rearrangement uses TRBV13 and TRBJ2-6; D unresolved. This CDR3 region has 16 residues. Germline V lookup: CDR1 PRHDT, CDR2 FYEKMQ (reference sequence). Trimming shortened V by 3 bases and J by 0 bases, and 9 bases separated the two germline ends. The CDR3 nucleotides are TGTGCCAGCAGCTTCCGACTCACCTCTGGGGCCAACGTCCTGACTTTC. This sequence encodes CASSFRLTSGANVLTF.

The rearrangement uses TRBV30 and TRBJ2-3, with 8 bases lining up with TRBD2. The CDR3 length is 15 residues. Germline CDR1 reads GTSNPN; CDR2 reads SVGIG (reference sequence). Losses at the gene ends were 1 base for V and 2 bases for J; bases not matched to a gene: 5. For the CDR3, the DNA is TGTGCCTGGAGTGCAGGACTAGCAAACACAGATACGCAGTATTTT. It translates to CAWSAGLANTDTQYF.

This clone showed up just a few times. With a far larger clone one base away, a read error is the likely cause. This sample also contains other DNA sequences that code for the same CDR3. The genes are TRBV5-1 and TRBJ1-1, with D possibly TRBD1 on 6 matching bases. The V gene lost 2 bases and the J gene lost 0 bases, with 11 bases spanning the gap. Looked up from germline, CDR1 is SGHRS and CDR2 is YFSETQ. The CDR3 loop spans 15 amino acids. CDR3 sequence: CASSFEKGVNTEAFF. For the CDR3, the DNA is TGCGCCAGCAGCTTTGAGAAGGGGGTGAACACTGAAGCTTTCTTT.

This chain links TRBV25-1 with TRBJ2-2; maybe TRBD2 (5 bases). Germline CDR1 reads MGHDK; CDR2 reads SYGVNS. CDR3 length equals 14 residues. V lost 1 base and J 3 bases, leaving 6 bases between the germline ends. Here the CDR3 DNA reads TGTGCCAGCAGTGAATCGGGGTACACCGGGGAGCTGTTTTTT. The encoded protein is CASSESGYTGELFF. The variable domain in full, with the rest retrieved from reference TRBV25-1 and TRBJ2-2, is EADIYQTPRYLVIGTGKKITLECSQTMGHDKMYWYQQDPGMELHLIHYSYGVNSTEKGDLSSESTVSRIRTEHFPLTLESARPSHTSQYLCASSESGYTGELFFGEGSRLTVL.

The CDR3 loop reads CASSYLAASGYEQYF. In DNA form, the CDR3 reads TGTGCCAGCAGTTACCTAGCCGCGAGTGGATACGAGCAGTACTTC. This rearrangement joins TRBV6-5 to TRBJ2-7; maybe TRBD2 (5 bases). Germline values: CDR1 MNHEY, CDR2 SVGAGI. V shed 2 bases and J shed 4 bases, with 15 bases lying between them. This CDR3 contains 15 residues.

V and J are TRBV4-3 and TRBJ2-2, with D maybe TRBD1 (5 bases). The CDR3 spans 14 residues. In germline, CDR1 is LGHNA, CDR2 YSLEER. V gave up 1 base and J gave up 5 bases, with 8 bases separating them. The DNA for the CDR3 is TGCGCCAGCAGCCAAGGTCCAGGGACCGGGGAGCTGTTTTTT. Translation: CASSQGPGTGELFF.

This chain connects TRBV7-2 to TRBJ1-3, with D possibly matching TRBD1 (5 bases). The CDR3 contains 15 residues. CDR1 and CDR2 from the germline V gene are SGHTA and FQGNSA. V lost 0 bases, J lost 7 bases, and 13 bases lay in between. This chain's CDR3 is CASSLALGELNTIYF. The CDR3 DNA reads TGTGCCAGCAGCTTAGCGCTAGGGGAACTGAACACCATATATTTT.

CDR3 sequence: CASMREPLNTEAFF. CDR3 DNA sequence: TGTGCCAGCATGAGAGAACCCCTGAACACTGAAGCTTTCTTT. The chain has TRBV28 and TRBJ1-1; D unresolved. Looked up from germline, CDR1 is MDHEN and CDR2 is SYDVKM. The germline V and J ends were trimmed by 7 bases and 0 bases, with 12 bases remaining between them. This CDR3 has 14 amino acids.